In this sample, the clone carrying this TCR beta chain turned up many times. The source of the sample is a study of T-cell reconstitution after alpha-beta-depleted transplantation in children. The CDR3 runs to 20 residues. V was pared by 5 bases and J by 3 bases, with 23 bases of the junction left unmatched. Germline lookup yields CDR1 ENHRY and CDR2 SYGVKD. This sample's TCRbeta library carried unique molecular identifier barcodes. TCRdb analysed the PCR reads with MiXCR anew, one entry per CDR3 protein. The table has approximately 350,000 distinct CDR3 sequences, 10% seen once; the top ten hold approximately 2.3%.

J is TRBJ2-7 and V is TRBV10-3, with TRBD1 identical over 9 bases. This clonotype originated in a human donor who donated a stem cell graft to a child with acute lymphoblastic leukemia. Source: PBMCs from the stem cell graft donor, taken from the stem cell graft. CDR3 nucleotides: TGTGCCATCAGTACAGGGGGCCAGGAGGCAGCGGTAGAAAGGGTCTACGAGCAGTACTTC. This sequence encodes CAISTGGQEAAVERVYEQYF.